The next 23 T cell receptor beta chains were all read from a single sample in a study of OX40 agonist ivuxolimab in advanced cancers. The repertoire was sequenced with immunoSEQ multiplex PCR; TCRdb's copy has only in-frame clones and lacks some. The data show 5,600 or so clones, over 70% seen once. Sequencing used CD4+ or CD8+ T cells sorted from blood, obtained in a trial of the OX40 agonist ivuxolimab. The receptors come from an adult with an advanced solid tumor such as melanoma, head and neck, liver or kidney cancer.

This chain connects TRBV4-2 to TRBJ2-1; TRBD2 agrees at 11 bases. The CDR3 is made up of 15 amino acids. The germline V gene has CDR1 LGHNA and CDR2 YNFKEQ. J was trimmed by 7 bases and V by 5 bases; bases with no gene match: 7. The CDR3 bases are TGTGCCAGCAGCTCAAGACTAGCGGGGATGAATGAGCAGTTCTTC. It yields the protein CASSSRLAGMNEQFF.

This chain links TRBV19 with TRBJ2-3; D gene unclear. Trimming removed 2 bases at V and 5 bases at J, with 2 bases between. This CDR3 has 11 residues. Per germline, CDR1 LNHDA and CDR2 SQIVND (reference sequence). CDR3: CASSIIDTQYF. CDR3 bases: TGTGCCAGTAGTATAATAGATACGCAGTATTTT.

In its sample, this clone was seen once. The V and J genes are TRBV9 and TRBJ2-7; no firm D call. This CDR3 has 15 residues. Germline V CDR1 and CDR2: SGDLS, YYNGEE. V dropped 4 bases and J dropped 1 base, with 15 bases sitting between them. DNA of the CDR3: TGTGCCAGCAGCCCTCGGGTTGGCAGTTCCTACGAGCAGTACTTC. This translates into CASSPRVGSSYEQYF.

V is TRBV4-3 and J is TRBJ1-4, with D perhaps matching TRBD1 (5 bases). The CDR3 extends over 15 amino acids. Germline V gene data show CDR1 as LGHNA and CDR2 as YSLEER. With 6 bases removed from V and 5 bases from J, the gap between germline ends came to 16 bases. This CDR3 is CASSLKSAGNEKLFF. DNA for the CDR3: TGCGCCAGCAGTCTCAAGAGTGCAGGGAATGAAAAACTGTTTTTT.

This chain uses TRBV7-2 with TRBJ1-1; 7 bases match TRBD1. The CDR3 length is 13 residues. J was trimmed by 8 bases and V by 5 bases; bases with no gene match: 8. Germline V gene sequence: CDR1 SGHTA, CDR2 FQGNSA. This CDR3 is CASSPWTGVEAFF. Here the CDR3 DNA reads TGTGCCAGCAGCCCGTGGACAGGCGTCGAAGCTTTCTTT.

This chain uses TRBV7-2 with TRBJ2-1; TRBD2 might be the D (5 bases). The CDR3 length is 16 residues. Germline assignment: CDR1 SGHTA and CDR2 FQGNSA. Between the trimmed V and J ends, which lost 5 bases and 0 bases, there was a span of 14 bases. In nucleotides, the CDR3 is TGTGCCAGCAGCCAGGAGCGGATGAGCTCCTACAATGAGCAGTTCTTC. Translating it yields CASSQERMSSYNEQFF. The full variable domain, rest sourced from reference TRBV7-2 and TRBJ2-1, is GAGVSQSPSNKVTEKGKDVELRCDPISGHTALYWYRQSLGQGLEFLIYFQGNSAPDKSGLPSDRFSAERTGGSVSTLTIQRTQQEDSAVYLCASSQERMSSYNEQFFGPGTRLTVL.

This chain joins TRBV9 and TRBJ2-2; 10 nucleotides align to TRBD1. The V gene end was trimmed by 4 bases and the J gene end by 1 base; junction bases not matched to a gene: 4. Germline CDR1 and CDR2: SGDLS and YYNGEE. CDR3 length: 16 amino acids. The CDR3 here is CASSPRTGGNTGELFF. Here the CDR3 DNA reads TGTGCCAGCAGCCCCCGGACAGGGGGGAACACCGGGGAGCTGTTTTTT. The complete variable domain, with remaining parts taken from reference TRBV9 and TRBJ2-2, reads DSGVTQTPKHLITATGQRVTLRCSPRSGDLSVYWYQQSLDQGLQFLIQYYNGEERAKGNILERFSAQQFPDLHSELNLSSLELGDSALYFCASSPRTGGNTGELFFGEGSRLTVL.

This clone was seen a few times. V is TRBV9 and J is TRBJ2-1; 7 nucleotides match TRBD2. The junction had 5 bases not matched to a gene; V was cut back by 3 bases and J by 5 bases. Germline V lookup: CDR1 SGDLS, CDR2 YYNGEE. The CDR3 is made up of 14 amino acids. The DNA for the CDR3 is TGTGCCAGCAGCGACCGGGACTACCACAATGAGCAGTTCTTC. Protein: CASSDRDYHNEQFF. The complete variable domain, with remaining parts taken from reference TRBV9 and TRBJ2-1, reads DSGVTQTPKHLITATGQRVTLRCSPRSGDLSVYWYQQSLDQGLQFLIQYYNGEERAKGNILERFSAQQFPDLHSELNLSSLELGDSALYFCASSDRDYHNEQFFGPGTRLTVL.

The J gene is TRBJ2-2, the V gene TRBV6-6; maybe TRBD1 (7 bases). V lost 0 bases and J 7 bases, leaving 15 bases between the germline ends. The CDR3 totals 16 residues. Germline lookup yields CDR1 MNHNY and CDR2 SVGAGI (reference sequence). This CDR3 is CASSYSPGGGGGELFF. Written as DNA, the CDR3 is TGTGCCAGCAGTTACTCCCCAGGGGGAGGTGGCGGGGAGCTGTTTTTT.

V and J are TRBV5-4 and TRBJ2-3; 8 bases line up with TRBD2. CDR1 is SGHNT, CDR2 YYREEE, per germline (reference sequence). This CDR3 comprises 15 residues. The ends lost 4 bases at V and 4 bases at J; junction bases unmatched: 8. The CDR3: CASSGGLVWPDTQYF. In DNA form, the CDR3 reads TGTGCCAGCAGCGGGGGACTAGTGTGGCCAGATACGCAGTATTTT. Complete variable domain (other parts from reference TRBV5-4 and TRBJ2-3): ETGVTQSPTHLIKTRGQQVTLRCSSQSGHNTVSWYQQALGQGPQFIFQYYREEENGRGNFPPRFSGLQFPNYSSELNVNALELDDSALYLCASSGGLVWPDTQYFGPGTRLTVL.

The chain links TRBV5-1 to TRBJ2-1, with D hard to call. This CDR3 spans 13 amino acids. The V end was cut by 4 bases, the J end by 9 bases, with 14 bases between. CDR1 is SGHRS and CDR2 is YFSETQ in the germline V gene. This CDR3 reads CASSPGPTVEQFF. The CDR3 coding sequence is TGCGCCAGCAGCCCCGGACCAACGGTTGAGCAGTTCTTC.

The chain couples TRBV4-1 to TRBJ2-5; D remains ambiguous. Germline lookup yields CDR1 MGHRA and CDR2 YSYEKL. Deletions cut 1 base from V and 4 bases from J, with 13 bases between. This CDR3 has 15 residues. Here the CDR3 DNA reads TGCGCCAGCAGCCAAGGGCAAAGGACGGCAGAGACCCAGTACTTC. Translation: CASSQGQRTAETQYF.

The chain links TRBV5-6 to TRBJ2-1, with 11 bases matching TRBD1. The junction had 9 bases not matched to a gene; V was cut back by 2 bases and J by 8 bases. This CDR3 is 16 amino acids long. Germline CDR1 is SGHDT and CDR2 is YYEEEE. The CDR3 nucleotides read TGTGCCAGCAGCTTCGGGACAGGGGGGCGTATGGATGAGCAGTTCTTC. Translated, it gives CASSFGTGGRMDEQFF.

The V and J genes are TRBV11-2 and TRBJ2-7; D ambiguous. The germline V gene encodes CDR1 SGHAT and CDR2 FQNNGV. Trimming left V 2 bases short and J 2 bases short, with 16 bases between. This CDR3 is 16 amino acids long. The CDR3 sequence is CASSLSGVGFPYEQYF. The CDR3 DNA reads as TGTGCCAGCAGCTTATCCGGCGTAGGTTTTCCCTACGAGCAGTACTTC.

This clone appeared once. The rearrangement joins TRBV2 to TRBJ2-2; unclear D gene. The CDR3 extends over 15 amino acids. Trimming stripped 1 base from V and 9 bases from J, with 15 bases between. The germline V gene has CDR1 SNHLY and CDR2 FYNNEI. In DNA form, the CDR3 reads TGTGCCAGCAGTGAAGAGGAGCCCTTGGGCCGGGAGCTGTTTTTT. Translated, it gives CASSEEEPLGRELFF.

The V gene is TRBV6-1, the J gene TRBJ1-2, with 9 bases fitting TRBD1. With V trimmed by 5 bases and J by 8 bases, 6 bases remained unmatched. Per the germline V gene, CDR1 is MNHNS and CDR2 is SASEGT. CDR3 length: 13 residues. The CDR3 DNA reads as TGTGCCAGCAGTTTCGGACAGGGGAAAGGCTACACCTTC. Translation gives CASSFGQGKGYTF.

The rearrangement uses TRBV7-8 and TRBJ1-4; D gene ambiguous. V lost 1 base and J lost 0, with 12 bases in between. The CDR3 has 17 residues. Germline values: CDR1 SGHVS, CDR2 FQNEAQ. In nucleotides, the CDR3 is TGTGCCAGCAGCTTAGTTAATTGGGCCACAACTAATGAAAAACTGTTTTTT. Its translation: CASSLVNWATTNEKLFF. The whole variable domain, remainder taken from reference TRBV7-8 and TRBJ1-4, is GAGVSQSPRYKVAKRGQDVALRCDPISGHVSLFWYQQALGQGPEFLTYFQNEAQLDKSGLPSDRFFAERPEGSVSTLKIQRTQQEDSAVYLCASSLVNWATTNEKLFFGSGTQLSVL.

V gene TRBV7-9 combines with J gene TRBJ2-3; 8 nucleotides match TRBD2. Germline assignment: CDR1 SEHNR and CDR2 FQNEAQ (reference sequence). The CDR3 spans 19 residues. The V and J ends lost 4 bases and 0 bases, in that order; junction bases with no gene match: 15. CDR3 bases: TGTGCCAGCAGCTCCCTCCGAGGGCGGGGGGCCTCTAGCACAGATACGCAGTATTTT. Protein sequence: CASSSLRGRGASSTDTQYF.

Within the sample, this clone is medium-sized. The CDR3 nucleotides are TGCGCCAGCAGCGTCGGGGATGAAGGTTCCGAGGGTAACATTCAGTACTTC. Translated: CASSVGDEGSEGNIQYF. This rearrangement joins TRBV5-1 to TRBJ2-4, with D tentatively TRBD2 (5 bases). Germline V gene lookup returns CDR1 SGHRS and CDR2 YFSETQ. Trimming took off 4 bases at V and 7 bases at J, with 24 bases between the two ends. The CDR3 sequence is 17 residues long.

The V call is TRBV30, the J call TRBJ2-2, with unresolved D. Trimming cost V 0 bases and J 7 bases, with 3 bases left between them. This CDR3 spans 11 amino acids. The germline gives CDR1 GTSNPN, CDR2 SVGIG (reference sequence). The CDR3 is CAWSVLGELFF. The CDR3 DNA follows: TGTGCCTGGAGTGTGCTCGGGGAGCTGTTTTTT.

The gene calls are TRBV10-2 and TRBJ2-3, with TRBD2 matching 10 bases. The CDR3 extends over 14 amino acids. J gave up 0 bases and V 8 bases, and 2 bases lay outside the gene matches. Germline V lookup: CDR1 WSHSY, CDR2 SAAADI. CDR3 region: CASGTSASTDTQYF. CDR3 DNA sequence: TGCGCCAGCGGGACTAGCGCGAGCACAGATACGCAGTATTTT.

The rearrangement links TRBV7-9 to TRBJ1-2, with no clear D. CDR3 length: 14 amino acids. CDR1 and CDR2 from the germline V gene are SEHNR and FQNEAQ (reference sequence). Between the trimmed V and J ends, which lost 1 base and 1 base, there was a span of 7 bases. The CDR3 region has the DNA TGTGCCAGCAGCTTAGGAGACAATAACTATGGCTACACCTTC. Its translation: CASSLGDNNYGYTF.

V and J are TRBV9 and TRBJ2-5, with TRBD1 matching 9 bases. V lost 4 bases to trimming and J lost 4 bases; unmatched junction nucleotides: 8. Germline CDR1 SGDLS, CDR2 YYNGEE. The CDR3 is 15 residues long. The CDR3: CASSPRDRERETQYF. The CDR3 DNA follows: TGTGCCAGCAGCCCCCGGGACAGGGAACGAGAGACCCAGTACTTC.